This entry lists 23 T cell receptor beta chains sequenced from one sample in a study of cytomegalovirus exposure and HLA in healthy donors. The PCR ran on 60 Vbeta and 13 Jbeta primers. Clones were sequenced by immunoSEQ multiplex PCR, and TCRdb holds only the in-frame ones, with some missing. The data hold approximately 180,000 clones, with roughly 13% observed a single time. The sequenced sample was PBMCs. Receptors were obtained from a man aged 50 or older in good health and CMV-seropositive.

V and J are TRBV4-3 and TRBJ1-1; D is unresolved. Germline CDR1 and CDR2: LGHNA and YSLEER. The CDR3 covers 13 residues. Between the trimmed V and J ends, which lost 1 base and 3 bases, there was a span of 6 bases. CDR3 region: CASSQARDTEAFF. In DNA form, the CDR3 reads TGCGCCAGCAGCCAAGCCCGAGACACTGAAGCTTTCTTT.

The V call is TRBV19, the J call TRBJ1-5; 8 bases fit TRBD1. J gave up 3 bases and V 5 bases, and 6 bases lay outside the gene matches. CDR3 size: 15 residues. The germline gives CDR1 LNHDA, CDR2 SQIVND (reference sequence). The CDR3 is CASSARTGINQPQHF. CDR3 coding DNA: TGTGCCAGTAGTGCCAGGACAGGGATCAATCAGCCCCAGCATTTT.

The chain links TRBV30 to TRBJ1-6, with TRBD1 matching 9 bases. V gave up 3 bases and J gave up 7 bases; unmatched junction bases: 7. CDR3 length: 15 amino acids. Germline V gene sequence: CDR1 GTSNPN, CDR2 SVGIG (reference sequence). The CDR3 DNA reads as TGTGCCTGGAGAATTAACGGACAGGGGAATTCACCCCTCCACTTT. Protein: CAWRINGQGNSPLHF.

This clone was recorded a few times. V and J are TRBV7-9 and TRBJ1-2, with TRBD1 matching 12 bases. The CDR3 runs to 17 residues. Unmatched junction bases numbered 8, after V lost 3 bases and J lost 3 bases. Germline CDR1 and CDR2: SEHNR and FQNEAQ (reference sequence). CDR3 sequence (DNA): TGTGCCAGCAGCTTGGGACAGGGGGCGGGTGACGACTATGGCTACACCTTC. Residues: CASSLGQGAGDDYGYTF. The variable domain in full, with the rest retrieved from reference TRBV7-9 and TRBJ1-2, is DTGVSQNPRHKITKRGQNVTFRCDPISEHNRLYWYRQTLGQGPEFLTYFQNEAQLEKSRLLSDRFSAERPKGSFSTLEIQRTEQGDSAMYLCASSLGQGAGDDYGYTFGSGTRLTVV.

This clone appeared a few times. The chain employs TRBV30 and TRBJ1-4, with D perhaps matching TRBD1 (6 bases). Germline CDR1 is GTSNPN and CDR2 is SVGIG (reference sequence). The CDR3 is 13 residues long. Trimming took off 8 bases at V and 8 bases at J, with 18 bases between the two ends. CDR3 sequence: CAIRGGSGEKLFF. The CDR3 bases are TGTGCCATAAGGGGGGGCTCAGGGGAAAAACTGTTTTTT.

This clone was seen a few times. Other DNA variants within this sample encode the same CDR3. The chain is built from TRBV29-1 and TRBJ2-3; perhaps TRBD2 as D (7 bases). CDR1 is SQVTM and CDR2 is ANQGSEA in the germline V gene. V was pared by 3 bases and J by 6 bases, with 13 bases between. The CDR3 spans 13 residues. The CDR3 here is CSVDGGGADTQYF. Here the CDR3 DNA reads TGCAGCGTTGACGGCGGGGGCGCGGATACGCAGTATTTT.

The chain has TRBV15 and TRBJ1-5, with a tentative D call TRBD1 (5 bases). V was trimmed by 4 bases and J by 0 bases, leaving 16 bases between them. Per the germline V gene, CDR1 is LNHNV and CDR2 is YYDKDF (reference sequence). The CDR3 loop spans 17 amino acids. CDR3 DNA sequence: TGTGCCACCAGCAACCCCGGGACTGACTATAGCAATCAGCCCCAGCATTTT. It translates to CATSNPGTDYSNQPQHF.

This clone was seen a handful of times. The chain is built from TRBV6-6 and TRBJ2-3, with a possible D match to TRBD1 (5 bases). Germline CDR1 is MNHNY and CDR2 is SVGAGI (reference sequence). Trimming removed 6 bases from V and 0 bases from J, with 13 bases in between. The CDR3 length is 15 residues. The CDR3 here is CASSPWGDSTDTQYF. DNA of the CDR3: TGTGCCAGCAGCCCCTGGGGCGATAGCACAGATACGCAGTATTTT.

Comment on this clone: The same CDR3 arises from other DNA sequences in this sample as well. The chain carries TRBV5-1 and TRBJ1-1; D perhaps matches TRBD1 (5 bases). Trimming took 0 bases from V and 3 from J, leaving 12 bases between them. Germline-derived CDR1 and CDR2 are SGHRS and YFSETQ. The CDR3 sequence is 15 residues long. This CDR3 is CASSLEQIGDTEAFF. The CDR3, as DNA: TGCGCCAGCAGCTTGGAACAGATAGGGGACACTGAAGCTTTCTTT.

The chain links TRBV4-3 to TRBJ2-3, with a weak D call TRBD2 (6 bases). From germline, CDR1 is LGHNA and CDR2 YSLEER. Trimming cost V 2 bases and J 1 base, with 10 bases left between them. This CDR3 is 15 amino acids long. CDR3 DNA: TGCGCCAGCAGCCAAAGACTAGTCGGCACAGATACGCAGTATTTT. Translated, it gives CASSQRLVGTDTQYF.

In this sample, this clone turned up a few times. J is TRBJ2-7 and V is TRBV7-9; D is possibly TRBD2 (7 bases). The CDR3 runs 14 residues. The V end lost 5 bases, the J end lost 6 bases, and 17 bases lay between the germline ends. Germline V lookup: CDR1 SEHNR, CDR2 FQNEAQ (reference sequence). CDR3 DNA: TGTGCCAGCAGCCCGGAAAGTAGGGGGGGCGAGCAGTACGTC. Its protein is CASSPESRGGEQYV.

The chain is built from TRBV9 and TRBJ2-1; D is possibly TRBD1 (5 bases). CDR1 is SGDLS and CDR2 is YYNGEE in the germline V gene. V lost 6 bases, J lost 2 bases, and 15 bases lay in between. The CDR3 is 15 amino acids. The CDR3 spells CASTQWPGTYNEQFF. The CDR3 bases are TGTGCCAGCACCCAATGGCCAGGGACCTACAATGAGCAGTTCTTC.

The chain carries TRBV12-5 and TRBJ2-1, with 8 bases aligning to TRBD1. Germline V CDR1 and CDR2: LGHNT, FRNRAP. There are 15 residues in the CDR3. Trimming removed 3 bases from V and 7 bases from J; junction bases left unmatched: 8. The CDR3 reads CASGFRTGSWNEQFF. In DNA, the CDR3 is TGTGCTAGTGGTTTCCGGACAGGGAGTTGGAATGAGCAGTTCTTC.

This clone appeared a few times. The chain has TRBV7-6 and TRBJ2-5, with 8 bases fitting TRBD1. In germline, CDR1 is SGHVS, CDR2 FNYEAQ. The CDR3 loop spans 16 amino acids. The J segment lost 1 base and the V segment lost 5 bases, leaving 9 bases of the junction unmatched. DNA for the CDR3: TGTGCCAGCAGCCTGCGGACAGGGACCGTCCAAGAGACCCAGTACTTC. This gives the protein CASSLRTGTVQETQYF.

This sequence joins TRBV6-5 and TRBJ2-1; D not resolved. The CDR3 is 15 amino acids. V lost 0 bases and J 0 bases, leaving 6 bases between the germline ends. CDR1 MNHEY and CDR2 SVGAGI come from the germline V gene. Here the CDR3 DNA reads TGTGCCAGCAGTTACTCGAGGAGCTCCTACAATGAGCAGTTCTTC. Protein product: CASSYSRSSYNEQFF.

Only a few counts were recorded for this clone. CDR3 bases: TGTGCCAGCAGAGCATCACAGGGGACTAATGAAAAACTGTTTTTT. It specifies CASRASQGTNEKLFF. The gene calls are TRBV2 and TRBJ1-4; 7 nucleotides agree with TRBD1. CDR3 length: 15 amino acids. V trimming: 6 bases; J trimming: 2 bases; junction bases outside the gene matches: 6. The germline V gene has CDR1 SNHLY and CDR2 FYNNEI.

V and J are TRBV5-1 and TRBJ1-2; D is possibly TRBD1 (6 bases). There are 15 residues in the CDR3. Trimming pared 0 bases from V and 2 bases from J, leaving 11 bases between. The germline V gene encodes CDR1 SGHRS and CDR2 YFSETQ. This CDR3 is CASSLEGVPNYGYTF. The CDR3 DNA is TGCGCCAGCAGCTTGGAGGGGGTCCCGAACTATGGCTACACCTTC. Complete variable domain (other parts from reference TRBV5-1 and TRBJ1-2): KAGVTQTPRYLIKTRGQQVTLSCSPISGHRSVSWYQQTPGQGLQFLFEYFSETQRNKGNFPGRFSGRQFSNSRSEMNVSTLELGDSALYLCASSLEGVPNYGYTFGSGTRLTVV.

In its sample, this clone was seen a few times. The chain employs TRBV6-6 and TRBJ2-1; D is possibly TRBD2 (6 bases). Looked up from germline, CDR1 is MNHNY and CDR2 is SVGAGI (reference sequence). CDR3 size: 14 residues. V was trimmed by 3 bases and J by 1 base, leaving 7 bases between them. This CDR3 reads CASSYGTSYNEQFF. The DNA for the CDR3 is TGTGCCAGCAGTTATGGGACTTCCTACAATGAGCAGTTCTTC.

Only a few counts were recorded for this clone. V is TRBV5-1 and J is TRBJ2-5; 9 bases match TRBD1. Trimming took 1 base from V and 5 from J; bases not matched to a gene: 6. The CDR3 runs to 15 residues. Germline CDR1 SGHRS, CDR2 YFSETQ. The CDR3 DNA sequence: TGCGCCAGCAGCTTGTTAGGGACAGGGACGGAGACCCAGTACTTC. Translating gives CASSLLGTGTETQYF.

This clone appeared a few times. The CDR3 bases are TGCGCCAGCAGCAAAGGGGGCGGACGGGGAAACACCATATATTTT. It encodes CASSKGGGRGNTIYF. This chain joins TRBV4-3 and TRBJ1-3; TRBD1 agrees at 7 bases. V dropped 5 bases and J dropped 4; count of bases not matched to a gene: 8. The germline CDR1 and CDR2 sequences are LGHNA and YSLEER. There are 15 residues in the CDR3.

This clone was recorded a few times. One end of the junction varies from germline; a read error may be responsible. The gene calls are TRBV2 and TRBJ1-2, with unresolved D. The germline V gene encodes CDR1 SNHLY and CDR2 FYNNEI. This CDR3 has 15 amino acids. The DNA of the CDR3 is TGTGCCAGCAGTGATAGAAAAGGTCAAGACTATGGCTACAACTTC. Its protein product is CASSDRKGQDYGYNF.

The V gene is TRBV7-2, the J gene TRBJ2-1; a weak D match, TRBD2 (6 bases). Deletions cut 1 base from V and 5 bases from J, with 12 bases between. This CDR3 has 15 amino acids. Germline CDR1 reads SGHTA; CDR2 reads FQGNSA. CDR3 in amino acids: CASSLVFGLNNEQFF. The CDR3, as DNA: TGTGCCAGCAGCTTAGTCTTCGGACTAAACAATGAGCAGTTCTTC. The full variable domain, completed using reference TRBV7-2 and TRBJ2-1, is GAGVSQSPSNKVTEKGKDVELRCDPISGHTALYWYRQSLGQGLEFLIYFQGNSAPDKSGLPSDRFSAERTGGSVSTLTIQRTQQEDSAVYLCASSLVFGLNNEQFFGPGTRLTVL.

This clone turned up a few times. The chain has TRBV10-3 and TRBJ2-5; 11 bases map to TRBD2. V shed 2 bases and J 2 bases; nucleotides not matched to a gene: 4. The V gene's germline CDR1 is ENHRY and CDR2 SYGVKD. The CDR3 has 16 residues. The CDR3 sequence: CAISETSGGLQETQYF. CDR3 nucleotide sequence: TGTGCCATCAGTGAGACTAGCGGGGGCCTACAAGAGACCCAGTACTTC.